Below are 15 T cell receptor beta chains sequenced from a single sample in a study of post-analysis software for immune sequencing data. Broader study findings: Roughly 5 TRBV segments, TRBV5-6, TRBV5-1 and TRBV20-1 among them, were found more frequent in patients than controls.

These receptors are not linked to any known antigen. Included in the TCR beta cDNA libraries were unique molecular identifiers. TCRdb re-derived calls from the PCR reads in MiXCR, one entry per CDR3 protein. The sample has around 260,000 distinct CDR3 sequences; approximately 34% are singletons. Sequencing was done on a sample of blood. These receptors came from a girl between 5 and 17 years old with multiple sclerosis.

In DNA, the CDR3 is TGTGCCAGCAGCCCGAGAGGGACAGAGGGGAACTATGGCTACACCTTC. Translated, it gives CASSPRGTEGNYGYTF. V and J are TRBV7-2 and TRBJ1-2; TRBD1 matches at 7 bases. Trimming cost V 5 bases and J 2 bases; bases outside gene matches: 11. This CDR3 region has 16 residues. The germline V gene encodes CDR1 SGHTA and CDR2 FQGNSA.

This clonotype occurred many times. The chain joins TRBV7-9 to TRBJ1-2; no firm D call. Germline V gene lookup returns CDR1 SEHNR and CDR2 FQNEAQ (reference sequence). V was cut by 4 bases and J by 4 bases, with 10 bases left in between. The CDR3 covers 13 residues. CDR3 sequence (DNA): TGTGCCAGCAGCTCCCCGAGCGGCTATGGCTACACCTTC. This codes for CASSSPSGYGYTF.

Turning to this clonotype: Just one base apart from a much larger clone, this may be a read error. The chain employs TRBV2 and TRBJ2-4; 7 bases agree with TRBD1. The germline gives CDR1 SNHLY, CDR2 FYNNEI. J was trimmed by 2 bases and V by 5 bases; bases with no gene match: 6. The CDR3 extends over 15 amino acids. CDR3 protein: CASSNTTGPKNIQYF. CDR3 bases: TGTGCCAGCAGTAACACGACAGGGCCCAAAAACATTCAGTACTTC.

In its sample, this clonotype was seen many times. The chain joins TRBV20-1 to TRBJ2-5; tentatively, D is TRBD2 (6 bases). V gave up 5 bases and J gave up 4 bases, with 14 bases separating them. The CDR3 contains 13 residues. Germline V CDR1 and CDR2: DFQATT, SNEGSKA (reference sequence). The DNA of the CDR3 is TGCAGTGCTTGGGACTCTTCGGGAGAGACCCAGTACTTC. Translated: CSAWDSSGETQYF.

The chain recombines TRBV7-9 with TRBJ1-2, with D possibly being TRBD1 (5 bases). This CDR3 is 15 amino acids long. Germline CDR1 and CDR2: SEHNR and FQNEAQ (reference sequence). V was cut by 5 bases and J by 8 bases, with 21 bases left in between. This CDR3 is CASSAPGRRKGGYTF. DNA for the CDR3: TGTGCCAGCAGCGCACCGGGACGGAGAAAGGGCGGCTACACCTTC.

V and J are TRBV28 and TRBJ2-5, with 9 nucleotides matching TRBD1. Trimming removed 4 bases from V and 4 bases from J; junction bases left unmatched: 1. Germline V gene sequence: CDR1 MDHEN, CDR2 SYDVKM. CDR3 length: 13 amino acids. The CDR3 DNA follows: TGTGCCAGCAGTTGGGACAGGGCAGAGACCCAGTACTTC. As protein: CASSWDRAETQYF. Combining the CDR3 with reference TRBV28 and TRBJ2-5 gives the whole variable domain DVKVTQSSRYLVKRTGEKVFLECVQDMDHENMFWYRQDPGLGLRLIYFSYDVKMKEKGDIPEGYSVSREKKERFSLILESASTNQTSMYLCASSWDRAETQYFGPGTRLLVL.

The rearrangement joins TRBV12-3 or TRBV12-4 to TRBJ1-1; D call uncertain. Trimming cost V 10 bases and J 1 base, with 7 bases left between them. This CDR3 has 11 residues. The CDR3: CAITRNTEAFF. The CDR3 DNA follows: TGTGCCATCACGAGGAACACTGAAGCTTTCTTT.

This chain joins TRBV28 and TRBJ1-1, with TRBD1 identical over 9 bases. Germline CDR1 and CDR2: MDHEN and SYDVKM. Trimming at V came to 7 bases and at J to 9 bases, leaving 15 bases not matched to a gene. The CDR3 covers 15 residues. CDR3 nucleotides: TGTGCCAGCATCCACACGGGACAGGGTAATGATAAAGCTTTCTTT. This codes for CASIHTGQGNDKAFF.

The sample holds many counts of this clonotype. This chain uses TRBV3-1 with TRBJ2-5; perhaps D is TRBD1 or TRBD2 (6 bases each). There are 16 residues in the CDR3. The germline gives CDR1 LGHDT, CDR2 YNNKEL (reference sequence). V lost 1 base and J 0 bases, leaving 12 bases between the germline ends. The CDR3 is CASSQGRDTNQETQYF. CDR3 nucleotides: TGTGCCAGCAGCCAAGGGAGGGACACCAACCAAGAGACCCAGTACTTC.

The chain carries TRBV20-1 and TRBJ1-1; possible D gene TRBD1, 5 bases. Germline CDR1 and CDR2: DFQATT and SNEGSKA (reference sequence). The CDR3 has 14 amino acids. Trimming cost V 6 bases and J 1 base, with 15 bases left between them. The CDR3 nucleotides read TGCAGTGCACGATCACAGGATTGGAACACTGAAGCTTTCTTT. Its translation: CSARSQDWNTEAFF.

This clonotype was seen just once. The chain recombines TRBV5-1 with TRBJ1-1, with D possibly being TRBD1 (5 bases). This CDR3 comprises 14 residues. CDR1 is SGHRS, CDR2 YFSETQ, per germline. Between the trimmed V and J ends, which lost 0 bases and 5 bases, there was a span of 11 bases. DNA of the CDR3: TGCGCCAGCAGCTTGGAGGGGTTGAGGACTGAAGCTTTCTTT. Protein: CASSLEGLRTEAFF.

Remarks on this clonotype: The CDR3 does not close with the conserved phenylalanine or tryptophan, likely indicating a read error. The chain uses TRBV6-2 or TRBV6-3 and TRBJ2-3; no definite D call. Germline values: CDR1 MNHEY, CDR2 SVGEGT. V lost 7 bases, J lost 2 bases, and 16 bases lay in between. The CDR3 loop spans 15 amino acids. This CDR3 reads CASTGPDQTTDTQYV. CDR3 nucleotides: TGTGCCAGCACTGGGCCCGATCAAACCACAGATACGCAGTATGTT.

This clonotype was seen repeatedly, ten times or more. V usage is TRBV12-5 and J usage is TRBJ1-4, with D unclear. The CDR3 runs to 15 residues. Germline V gives CDR1 LGHNT, CDR2 FRNRAP. Deletions cut 0 bases from V and 10 bases from J, with 15 bases between. CDR3 DNA: TGTGCTAGTGGTTTGGTAGATACCCCGGAGGGAAAACTGTTTTTT. Its translation: CASGLVDTPEGKLFF. The complete variable domain, with remaining parts taken from reference TRBV12-5 and TRBJ1-4, reads DARVTQTPRHKVTEMGQEVTMRCQPILGHNTVFWYRQTMMQGLELLAYFRNRAPLDDSGMPKDRFSAEMPDATLATLKIQPSEPRDSAVYFCASGLVDTPEGKLFFGSGTQLSVL.

This clonotype occurred a few times. A much larger clone differs by one base, so this may be a read error. The gene calls are TRBV24-1 and TRBJ2-7; D is uncertain. V was trimmed by 4 bases and J by 7 bases, leaving 10 bases between them. The CDR3 runs to 12 residues. Germline V gene data show CDR1 as KGHDR and CDR2 as SFDVKD. CDR3 amino acids: CATSESWNEQYF. The CDR3 DNA is TGTGCCACCAGTGAATCCTGGAATGAGCAGTACTTC.

This clonotype was observed once. This chain uses TRBV10-3 with TRBJ2-7; D could derive from TRBD1 or TRBD2 (5 bases each). V was pared by 8 bases and J by 3 bases, with 11 bases between. This CDR3 has 12 residues. Looked up from germline, CDR1 is ENHRY and CDR2 is SYGVKD. The CDR3 coding sequence is TGTGCCATCGGGGCAGGACTCTACGAGCAGTACTTC. Translation gives CAIGAGLYEQYF.